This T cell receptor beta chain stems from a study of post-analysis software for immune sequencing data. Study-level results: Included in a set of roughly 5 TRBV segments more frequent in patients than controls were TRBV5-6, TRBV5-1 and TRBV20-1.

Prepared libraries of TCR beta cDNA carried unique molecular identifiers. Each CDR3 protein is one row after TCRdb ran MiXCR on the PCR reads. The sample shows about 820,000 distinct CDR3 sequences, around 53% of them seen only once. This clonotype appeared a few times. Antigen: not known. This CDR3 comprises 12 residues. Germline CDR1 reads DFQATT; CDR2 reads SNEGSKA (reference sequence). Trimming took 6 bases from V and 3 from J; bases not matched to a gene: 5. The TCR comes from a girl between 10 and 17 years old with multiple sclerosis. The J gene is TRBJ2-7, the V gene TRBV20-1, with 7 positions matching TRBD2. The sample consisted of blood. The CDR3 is CSATPGGYEQYF. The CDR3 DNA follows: TGCAGTGCCACGCCGGGAGGCTACGAGCAGTACTTC.